Listed below are T cell receptor beta chains from one sample, sequenced in a study of cytomegalovirus exposure and HLA in healthy donors. TCRdb's table, derived via immunoSEQ multiplex PCR, lists solely in-frame clones and lacks some. Counted here are about 100,000 clones, 84% occurring once; the ten biggest clones make up more than 1%. Sequenced material: PBMCs. The receptors originated from a woman between 18 and 30 years old in good health and CMV-seronegative. The CDR3 runs from the conserved cysteine through the conserved F or W. The D gene is left open where the match is weak.

J gene	V gene	D gene	CDR3 protein
TRBJ1-2	TRBV5-6	NA	CASSLVGTNNYGYTF
TRBJ1-2	TRBV28	NA	CASSTFEGAYGYTF
NA	TRBV2	TRBD2	CASSVTSGASYEQYF
TRBJ1-2	TRBV5-4	NA	CASSLGGGGNYGYTF
TRBJ2-1	TRBV7-6	NA	CASSSSSRGLNEQFF
TRBJ2-3	TRBV28	NA	CASSPSTDTQYF
TRBJ1-5	TRBV7-2	NA	CASSSAGSGVNQPQHF
TRBJ2-5	TRBV7-7	NA	CASSLISGGETQYF
TRBJ1-2	TRBV5-4	TRBD1	CASSLSTGAYHYGYTF
TRBJ1-1	TRBV30	NA	CAWSMETAEAFF
TRBJ1-2	TRBV15	TRBD1	CATSRDRTGADGYTF
TRBJ1-1	TRBV6-5	NA	CASSLSGGNTEAFF
TRBJ2-4	TRBV7-2	NA	CASSPSSIKNIQYF
TRBJ1-5	TRBV9	NA	CASSVDGQGSQPQHF
TRBJ2-7	TRBV5-1	TRBD2	CASSWTSGGSYEQYF
TRBJ2-7	TRBV19	TRBD2	CASSTRLAGGPGEQYF
TRBJ2-1	TRBV19	TRBD2	CASSRTSGVHEQFF
TRBJ2-3	TRBV7-3	TRBD2	CASSLLAVSTDTQYF
TRBJ1-2	TRBV5-6	TRBD1	CASSLWTGSYGYTF
TRBJ1-4	TRBV19	TRBD1	CASSPDRGQGGEKLFF
TRBJ1-2	TRBV9	NA	CASSVVGALPYGYTF
TRBJ2-2	TRBV2	TRBD2	CASGGDTGELFF
TRBJ1-5	TRBV18	NA	CASYTLAGGRHQPQHF
TRBJ2-7	TRBV28	NA	CASSSWGIRGMTYEQYF
TRBJ2-3	TRBV6-6	NA	CASRQGRTDTQYF
TRBJ2-1	TRBV9	NA	CASSLRARAVDEQFF
TRBJ2-3	TRBV28	TRBD2	CASKRGGQDTQYF
TRBJ2-7	TRBV4-3	TRBD1	CASSQEWDRESYEQYF
TRBJ1-6	TRBV7-2	TRBD1	CASSPIGQGNSPLHF
TRBJ1-2	TRBV5-5	TRBD1	CASSYPGTGSMYGYTF
TRBJ2-3	TRBV27	NA	CASSLFLISTDTQYF
TRBJ2-6	TRBV19	NA	CASSMGSSSGANVLTF
TRBJ2-5	TRBV10-3	TRBD1	CAISPDREETQYF
TRBJ1-3	TRBV15	NA	CATSRSTVSPGNTIYF
TRBJ2-7	TRBV29-1	TRBD1	CSVDGSGTGAYEQYF
TRBJ2-7	TRBV6-5	NA	CASSTQANLRYEQYF
TRBJ1-5	TRBV6-1	NA	CASMAYSNQPQHF
TRBJ2-7	TRBV28	NA	CASNNILSYEQYF
TRBJ1-1	TRBV27	TRBD1	CASSFRRGTEAFF
TRBJ1-1	TRBV6-6	NA	CASSPNMNTEAFF
TRBJ2-2	TRBV5-1	NA	CASSLRDSPDTGELFF
TRBJ2-3	TRBV30	NA	CAWARASTDTQYF
TRBJ1-5	TRBV2	NA	CASSRDTKNQPQHF
TRBJ1-4	TRBV5-4	NA	CASSLTGTGKLFF
TRBJ1-1	TRBV5-1	NA	CASSLTGTPNTEAFF
TRBJ2-1	TRBV18	TRBD2	CASSPGEGWGQFF
TRBJ1-4	TRBV4-3	TRBD1	CASSRDRLTTNEKLFF
TRBJ2-1	TRBV7-3	TRBD1	CASSLTFGTGDSSYNEQFF
TRBJ2-1	TRBV27	TRBD1	CASRQGAPHNEQFF
TRBJ2-3	TRBV7-9	NA	CASSPPTRLAVTDTQYF
TRBJ1-3	TRBV19	TRBD1	CASSIAPYRDRGLRSGNTIYF
TRBJ1-1	TRBV30	NA	CAWSVQGDTEAFF